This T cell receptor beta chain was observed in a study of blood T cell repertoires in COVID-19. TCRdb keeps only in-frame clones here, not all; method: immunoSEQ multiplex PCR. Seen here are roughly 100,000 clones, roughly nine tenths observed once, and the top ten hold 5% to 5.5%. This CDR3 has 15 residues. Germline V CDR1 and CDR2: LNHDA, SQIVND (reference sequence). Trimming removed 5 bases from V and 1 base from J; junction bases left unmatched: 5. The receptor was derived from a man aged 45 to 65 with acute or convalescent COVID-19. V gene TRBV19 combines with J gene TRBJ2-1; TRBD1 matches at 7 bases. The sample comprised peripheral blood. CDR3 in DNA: TGTGCCAGTAGTCGCACAGGGGAATCCTACAATGAGCAGTTCTTC. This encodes CASSRTGESYNEQFF.